This T cell receptor (beta chain) was identified in a study of CXCR3-negative and CXCR3-positive naive CD8 T cells. As concerns this clonotype: What it binds is unknown.

General study findings and limits: Sequencing showed both naive subsets with comparably high diversity, and memory CD8+ cells much lower. More hydrophobic TRB CDR3s were found in CXCR3-positive naive cells than in CXCR3-negative naive cells. Unlike memory cells, which differed, naive CXCR3-negative and CXCR3-positive cells had similar TRBV-TRBJ usage.

This CDR3 contains 14 residues. Germline V lookup: CDR1 SGHVS, CDR2 FNYEAQ. Preparation of TRB cDNA libraries relied on 5' RACE carrying UMI labels. One entry per CDR3 protein, without DNA, is what TCRdb gives after re-calling the 5' RACE reads. The table lists around 120,000 distinct CDR3 sequences. CD45RO-CCR7+CD27+CD95- cells counted as naive CD8+ T cells. V is TRBV7-6 and J is TRBJ2-4; TCRdb outputs TRBD1, but without DNA this stays unchecked. This TCR was recovered from a human donor in good health. Some clones in this sample may be carry-over from other donors' samples. Sample: naive CXCR3+ CD8+ T cells from blood. Subset defined: CD45RO-CCR7+CD27+CD95- naive CD8+ T cells expressing CXCR3 (TNR3+). CDR3 sequence: CASSLSGDGNIQYF.